This TCR beta chain was found in a study of blood T cell repertoires in COVID-19. Study-wide context: The United States, Italy and Spain provided the acute and convalescent COVID-19 samples. PBMCs, B-cell-depleted T cells, or T cells were the source of the cDNA or gDNA that made up the material.

Methods used by the authors: Reference gene primers were amplified, and this amplification served to estimate nucleated cell counts. Only in-frame clones appear in the TCRdb table, and some are missing; sequencing was by immunoSEQ multiplex PCR. D and trimming were read from the DNA, whereas the V and J calls and clone size are those reported in that table. Among 65,000 to 90,000 clones listed, more than 70% were seen once. The CDR3 is 14 residues long. Germline assignment: CDR1 LGHNT and CDR2 FRNRAP. V lost 0 bases to trimming and J lost 8 bases; unmatched junction nucleotides: 5. This chain uses TRBV12-5 with TRBJ1-2; 8 bases align to TRBD1. This clonotype was sampled from a woman aged 80 or over in a cohort sampled during active or convalescent COVID-19. Sequenced: peripheral blood. The CDR3 bases are TGTGCTAGTGGTTTGGTACAGGGGGGTACCGGCTACACCTTC. It is translated as CASGLVQGGTGYTF.